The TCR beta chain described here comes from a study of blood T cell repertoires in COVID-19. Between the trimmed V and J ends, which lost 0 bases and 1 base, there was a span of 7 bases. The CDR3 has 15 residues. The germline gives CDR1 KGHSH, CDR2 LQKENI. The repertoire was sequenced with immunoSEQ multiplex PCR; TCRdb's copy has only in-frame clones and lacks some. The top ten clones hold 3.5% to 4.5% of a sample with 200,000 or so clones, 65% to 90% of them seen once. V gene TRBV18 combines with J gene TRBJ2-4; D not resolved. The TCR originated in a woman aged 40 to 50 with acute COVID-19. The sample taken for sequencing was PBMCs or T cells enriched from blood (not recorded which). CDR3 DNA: TGTGCCAGCTCACCACCCTCAGCGGCCAAAAACATTCAGTACTTC. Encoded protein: CASSPPSAAKNIQYF.